The 30 T cell receptor beta chains given below trace back to one sample, sequenced in a study of glioma-infiltrating T cells. Amplification of TCR alpha and beta CDR3 regions from RNA used iRepertoire nested multiplex PCR. TCRdb independently ran MiXCR on the multiplex PCR reads; one entry per CDR3 protein. The repertoire has some 10,000 distinct CDR3 sequences, around three fifths of them found once; the top ten carry around 21%. Sequenced: glioma tissue, nonneoplastic brain tissue, or PBMCs (not recorded which). These receptors were obtained from a human donor with low-grade glioma or glioblastoma, undergoing nonglioma brain surgery, or in good health (not recorded which).

The DNA for the CDR3 is TGTGCCAGCAGTGAAGATACGTCTGGCAGGAGCACGAGCGAGCAGTACTTC. Amino acids: CASSEDTSGRSTSEQYF. The chain is built from TRBV2 and TRBJ2-7; D remains ambiguous. The CDR3 is 17 residues long. V lost 1 base and J 6 bases, leaving 22 bases between the germline ends. Per germline, CDR1 SNHLY and CDR2 FYNNEI.

This clonotype showed up many times. The chain couples TRBV3-1 to TRBJ2-6; 13 bases line up with TRBD2. This CDR3 has 18 residues. CDR1 is LGHDT, CDR2 YNNKEL, per germline (reference sequence). Losses at the gene ends were 2 bases for V and 3 bases for J; bases not matched to a gene: 4. The DNA for the CDR3 is TGTGCCAGCAGCCAACCGGGACTAGCGGGAAATGGGGCCAACGTCCTGACTTTC. Translated, it gives CASSQPGLAGNGANVLTF.

By share, this clonotype ranks as medium-sized. The rearrangement joins TRBV11-2 to TRBJ1-6, with D uncertain. The CDR3 covers 16 residues. Per germline, CDR1 SGHAT and CDR2 FQNNGV. With 5 bases removed from V and 2 bases from J, the gap between germline ends came to 13 bases. DNA of the CDR3: TGTGCCAGCAGCCCTAAGCCGAGCACCTATAATTCACCCCTCCACTTT. It yields the protein CASSPKPSTYNSPLHF.

This clonotype was counted many times. The rearrangement joins TRBV18 to TRBJ1-1, with D tentatively TRBD1 (5 bases). Trimming took 6 bases from V and 6 from J, leaving 14 bases between them. Per germline, CDR1 KGHSH and CDR2 LQKENI. This CDR3 is built from 13 residues. The CDR3 DNA reads TGTGCCAGCTCTTCGGACCAAGGGGCTGAAGCTTTCTTT. This codes for CASSSDQGAEAFF.

This clonotype was found many times. A much larger clone differs by one base, so this may be a read error. The rearrangement joins TRBV2 to TRBJ1-2, with a tentative D call TRBD1 (5 bases). This CDR3 is built from 14 residues. V gave up 2 bases and J gave up 4 bases, with 11 bases separating them. The germline gives CDR1 SNHLY, CDR2 FYNNEI. The CDR3 is CASSEYTGVYGYTF. DNA of the CDR3: TGTGCCAGCAGTGAATACACAGGCGTCTATGGCTACACCTTC.

About this clonotype: A much bigger clone sits one base away, suggesting this may be a read error. The chain links TRBV29-1 to TRBJ2-1; possible D gene TRBD1, 6 bases. From germline, CDR1 is SQVTM and CDR2 ANQGSEA. V lost 7 bases and J lost 9, with 19 bases in between. This CDR3 has 13 amino acids. The DNA of the CDR3 is TGCAGCGCCGACAGGTGGTCTATACCTGAGCAGTTCTTC. This encodes CSADRWSIPEQFF.

This clonotype is medium-sized within its sample. The chain employs TRBV19 and TRBJ1-5; a possible D gene is TRBD1 (5 bases). Per the germline V gene, CDR1 is LNHDA and CDR2 is SQIVND (reference sequence). This CDR3 has 16 residues. V was trimmed by 3 bases and J by 3 bases, leaving 15 bases between them. The CDR3 reads CASSMALGANNQPQHF. The CDR3 region has the DNA TGTGCCAGTAGTATGGCACTCGGGGCTAACAATCAGCCCCAGCATTTT.

Judged by abundance, this clonotype is medium-sized. The chain recombines TRBV20-1 with TRBJ2-1; D gene uncertain. The CDR3 contains 12 residues. The germline V gene encodes CDR1 DFQATT and CDR2 SNEGSKA (reference sequence). V lost 6 bases to trimming and J lost 8 bases, with 14 bases between them. The CDR3 nucleotides are TGCAGTGCCCCGACGAGTGGCTATGAGCAGTTCTTC. It translates to CSAPTSGYEQFF.

This clonotype was observed a few times. This sequence may be a read error, since a much larger clone differs from it by one base. V and J are TRBV6-1 and TRBJ2-1; D call uncertain. The CDR3 is 10 residues long. The V end lost 5 bases, the J end lost 14 bases, and 10 bases lay between the germline ends. The germline V gene encodes CDR1 MNHNS and CDR2 SASEGT. The CDR3: CASSRPEKFF. The CDR3 coding sequence is TGTGCCAGCAGTCGGCCAGAGAAGTTCTTC.

Concerning this clonotype: This clone may be a read error of a much larger clone one base away. V usage is TRBV12-5 and J usage is TRBJ2-2; possible D gene TRBD1, 6 bases. This CDR3 has 16 residues. V was trimmed by 6 bases and J by 6 bases, leaving 20 bases between them. Germline CDR1 LGHNT, CDR2 FRNRAP. CDR3 coding DNA: TGTGCTAGTGGACCCCAGGGGTCGAGTAACGCCGGGGAGCTGTTTTTT. Translating gives CASGPQGSSNAGELFF.

This clonotype is medium-sized (0.01 to 0.1%) within its sample. The rearrangement links TRBV12-3 or TRBV12-4 to TRBJ1-5; D call uncertain. V lost 2 bases and J 7 bases, leaving 12 bases between the germline ends. There are 14 residues in the CDR3. CDR3 coding DNA: TGTGCCAGCAGTTTACGAGACCACGGACAGCCCCAGCATTTT. The encoded protein is CASSLRDHGQPQHF.

This clonotype was recorded at least ten times. A much more abundant neighbour one base away suggests this may be a read error. The chain has TRBV20-1 and TRBJ1-1; 9 bases line up with TRBD1. CDR3 size: 12 residues. Trimming removed 6 bases from V and 7 bases from J; junction bases left unmatched: 6. Germline V gives CDR1 DFQATT, CDR2 SNEGSKA (reference sequence). DNA of the CDR3: TGCAGTGCACCGACAGGGGGTCATGAAGCTTTCTTT. Translation gives CSAPTGGHEAFF.

The chain links TRBV7-2 to TRBJ2-3; D unclear. Germline V gene data show CDR1 as SGHTA and CDR2 as FQGNSA. The CDR3 length is 15 residues. The V end was cut by 5 bases, the J end by 6 bases, with 18 bases between. CDR3 loop: CASSLGRVMCDTQYF. The CDR3 DNA reads as TGTGCCAGCAGCCTCGGAAGGGTAATGTGTGATACGCAGTATTTT.

V and J are TRBV20-1 and TRBJ1-1, with 7 bases fitting TRBD1. CDR1 is DFQATT and CDR2 is SNEGSKA in the germline V gene (reference sequence). The V segment lost 5 bases and the J segment 6 bases; nucleotides outside the gene matches: 9. This CDR3 spans 13 amino acids. The CDR3 nucleotides are TGCAGTGCTTTTATGGACAGGTCGGCTGAAGCTTTCTTT. Translation gives CSAFMDRSAEAFF.

Worth noting for this clonotype: With a much larger clone just one base away, this may be a read error. CDR3 amino acids: CASSFVGSGTSSGELFF. CDR3 nucleotide sequence: TGTGCCAGCAGCTTTGTAGGTAGTGGGACTAGCTCCGGGGAGCTGTTTTTT. This chain links TRBV5-6 with TRBJ2-2; the match to TRBD2 covers 9 bases. J gave up 6 bases and V 2 bases, and 11 bases lay outside the gene matches. From germline, CDR1 is SGHDT and CDR2 YYEEEE. This CDR3 has 17 amino acids.

This clonotype qualifies as medium-sized. This chain connects TRBV6-1 to TRBJ1-1; D remains unclear. Trimming stripped 2 bases from V and 2 bases from J, with 6 bases between. The CDR3 covers 13 residues. CDR1 and CDR2 from the germline V gene are MNHNS and SASEGT. CDR3 DNA sequence: TGTGCCAGCAGTGAACAGCGTAACACTGAAGCTTTCTTT. This encodes CASSEQRNTEAFF.

The chain employs TRBV2 and TRBJ1-2, with D unclear. Per germline, CDR1 SNHLY and CDR2 FYNNEI. V was pared by 2 bases and J by 5 bases, with 12 bases between. The CDR3 runs 14 residues. The CDR3 here is CASSEYAGGYGYTF. DNA of the CDR3: TGTGCCAGCAGTGAATACGCAGGCGGATATGGCTACACCTTC.

Regarding this clonotype: One junction end does not reproduce the germline sequence, and a read error may be involved. V gene TRBV9 combines with J gene TRBJ1-1; tentatively, D is TRBD1 (5 bases). This CDR3 comprises 15 residues. Per germline, CDR1 SGDLS and CDR2 YYNGEE. The CDR3 nucleotides read TGTGCCAGCAGCGAAATGGACATCCCGCGCACTGAGGCTTTCTTT. It specifies CASSEMDIPRTEAFF.

This clonotype was recorded only once. Germline is not matched at one junction end, which may reflect a read error. The J gene is TRBJ2-1, the V gene TRBV28; D call uncertain. Germline CDR1 is MDHEN and CDR2 is SYDVKM. This CDR3 is 15 amino acids long. CDR3 sequence: CASSPNICPYNEHFF. DNA for the CDR3: TGTGCCAGCAGTCCTAACATTTGTCCCTACAATGAGCATTTCTTC.

On this clonotype: One end of the junction is discordant with germline, which a read error may explain. The chain uses TRBV7-2 and TRBJ2-3, with D perhaps TRBD2 (5 bases). CDR1 and CDR2 (germline): SGHTA, FQGNSA. The CDR3 extends over 12 amino acids. The CDR3 nucleotides read TGTGACAGCGGCCCCGAAACAGATACGCAGTATTTT. It encodes CDSGPETDTQYF.

This clonotype was seen at least ten times. The gene calls are TRBV7-3 and TRBJ2-1, with 8 bases fitting TRBD2. This CDR3 has 16 amino acids. CDR1 SGHTA and CDR2 FQGTGA come from the germline V gene. The trim removed 4 bases at V and 0 bases at J, leaving 5 bases unmatched. This CDR3 is CASSSGGGGSYNEQFF. CDR3 nucleotides: TGTGCCAGCAGCTCGGGGGGGGGAGGCTCCTACAATGAGCAGTTCTTC.

On this clonotype: This may be a read error, as it is one base from a much larger clone. The CDR3 DNA reads TGCAGCGTTGAAGACGGATCCGATGAGCGGTTCTTC. Translating gives CSVEDGSDERFF. V gene TRBV29-1 combines with J gene TRBJ2-1; D is unresolved. CDR1 is SQVTM, CDR2 ANQGSEA, per germline. The CDR3 runs to 12 residues.

This clonotype has only one observation. Compared with germline, one end of the junction differs, possibly owing to a read error. The chain carries TRBV2 and TRBJ1-4, with 10 bases fitting TRBD1. The germline V gene has CDR1 SNHLY and CDR2 FYNNEI. The CDR3 runs to 16 residues. The CDR3 region is CASRPGQGDIVERLFF. As DNA, the CDR3 is TGTGCCAGCAGACCAGGACAGGGGGACATAGTCGAAAGACTGTTTTTT.

Judged by abundance, this clonotype is medium-sized. V gene TRBV20-1 combines with J gene TRBJ2-5, with D unclear. The V gene's germline CDR1 is DFQATT and CDR2 SNEGSKA (reference sequence). Trimming removed 3 bases at V and 5 bases at J, with 10 bases between. The CDR3 is made up of 12 amino acids. As DNA, the CDR3 is TGCAGTGCTAGCCCTGAAGACGAGACCCAGTACTTC. Translation: CSASPEDETQYF.

Many counts were recorded for this clonotype. J is TRBJ1-1 and V is TRBV29-1, with D perhaps TRBD1 (5 bases). V lost 3 bases and J 5 bases, leaving 10 bases between the germline ends. The CDR3 runs 12 residues. In germline, CDR1 is SQVTM, CDR2 ANQGSEA. The CDR3 here is CSVDRAETEAFF. The DNA of the CDR3 is TGCAGCGTTGACAGGGCGGAGACTGAAGCTTTCTTT.

This clonotype was recorded at least ten times. Being one base from a much bigger clone, this may be a read error. The V and J genes are TRBV3-1 and TRBJ2-7; 7 bases are a match to TRBD1. CDR3 length: 15 residues. Germline V CDR1 and CDR2: LGHDT, YNNKEL (reference sequence). The CDR3 is CASSQDGGQTYERYF. CDR3 sequence (DNA): TGTGCCAGCAGCCAAGATGGGGGACAGACATACGAGCGGTACTTC.

By its share, this clonotype is medium-sized (0.01 to 0.1%). This chain connects TRBV5-1 to TRBJ1-1; no clear D gene. V was clipped by 2 bases and J by 3 bases, with 5 bases between them. The CDR3 has 12 residues. Germline lookup yields CDR1 SGHRS and CDR2 YFSETQ. The CDR3: CASSLDYTEAFF. In nucleotides, the CDR3 is TGCGCCAGCAGCTTAGATTACACTGAAGCTTTCTTT.

The chain joins TRBV7-2 to TRBJ2-7; D remains ambiguous. The germline V gene has CDR1 SGHTA and CDR2 FQGNSA. The CDR3 totals 15 residues. Written as DNA, the CDR3 is TGTGCCATCAGCTTAGAACCGCTAAGCTCCTACGAGCAGTACGTC. This sequence encodes CAISLEPLSSYEQYV.

This clonotype occurred once. V and J are TRBV7-9 and TRBJ1-1, with D hard to call. Trimming shortened V by 11 bases and J by 4 bases, and 17 bases separated the two germline ends. Germline CDR1 SEHNR, CDR2 FQNEAQ (reference sequence). The CDR3 extends over 13 amino acids. The CDR3 loop is CAVAGRPCTEAFF. CDR3 coding DNA: TGTGCCGTGGCCGGCAGGCCGTGCACTGAAGCTTTCTTT.

This chain connects TRBV28 to TRBJ2-7; D possibly corresponds to TRBD2 (6 bases). Germline V gene sequence: CDR1 MDHEN, CDR2 SYDVKM. This CDR3 is built from 15 residues. The V end lost 3 bases, the J end lost 2 bases, and 14 bases lay between the germline ends. CDR3 sequence reads: CASSFATGVPYEQYF. The CDR3, as DNA: TGTGCCAGCAGTTTTGCTACGGGAGTCCCCTACGAGCAGTACTTC.